This TCR beta chain was recorded in a study of blood T cell repertoires in COVID-19. Across the whole study: COVID-19 samples, acute and convalescent, were from the United States, Italy and Spain. T cells, B-cell-depleted T cells, or PBMCs supplied cDNA or gDNA.

Study processing details: By means of reference gene primer amplification, nucleated cell counts were estimated. This table comes from immunoSEQ multiplex PCR, and its TCRdb copy is limited to in-frame clones, with some not included. Clonal size and the V and J genes are those of that table, whereas D and trimming came from the DNA. The profile shows roughly 76,000 clones, approximately 90% of them singletons. This CDR3 spans 16 amino acids. V dropped 8 bases and J dropped 3; count of bases not matched to a gene: 12. The V gene's germline CDR1 is KGHSH and CDR2 LQKENI. The TCR was taken from a man aged 65-85 years with active or convalescent COVID-19. The chain uses TRBV18 and TRBJ2-3; 9 bases are a match to TRBD1. The sample consisted of peripheral blood. The CDR3: CASKAPGQGITDTQYF. The DNA of the CDR3 is TGTGCCAGCAAAGCCCCCGGACAGGGGATAACAGATACGCAGTATTTT.